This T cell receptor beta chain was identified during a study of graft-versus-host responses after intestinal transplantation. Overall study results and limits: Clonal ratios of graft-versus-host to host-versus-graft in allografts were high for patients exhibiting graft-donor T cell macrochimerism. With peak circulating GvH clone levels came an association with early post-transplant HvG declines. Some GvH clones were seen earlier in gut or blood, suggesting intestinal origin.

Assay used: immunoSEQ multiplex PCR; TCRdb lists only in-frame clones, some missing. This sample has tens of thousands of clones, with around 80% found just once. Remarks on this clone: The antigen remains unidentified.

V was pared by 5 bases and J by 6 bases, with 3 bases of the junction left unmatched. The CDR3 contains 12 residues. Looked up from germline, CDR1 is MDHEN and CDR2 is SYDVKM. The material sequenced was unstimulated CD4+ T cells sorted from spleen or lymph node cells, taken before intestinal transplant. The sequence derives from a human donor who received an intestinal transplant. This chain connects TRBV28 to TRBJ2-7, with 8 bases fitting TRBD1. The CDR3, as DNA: TGTGCCAGCAGTCGGACAGGGACCGAGCAGTACTTC. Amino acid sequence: CASSRTGTEQYF.